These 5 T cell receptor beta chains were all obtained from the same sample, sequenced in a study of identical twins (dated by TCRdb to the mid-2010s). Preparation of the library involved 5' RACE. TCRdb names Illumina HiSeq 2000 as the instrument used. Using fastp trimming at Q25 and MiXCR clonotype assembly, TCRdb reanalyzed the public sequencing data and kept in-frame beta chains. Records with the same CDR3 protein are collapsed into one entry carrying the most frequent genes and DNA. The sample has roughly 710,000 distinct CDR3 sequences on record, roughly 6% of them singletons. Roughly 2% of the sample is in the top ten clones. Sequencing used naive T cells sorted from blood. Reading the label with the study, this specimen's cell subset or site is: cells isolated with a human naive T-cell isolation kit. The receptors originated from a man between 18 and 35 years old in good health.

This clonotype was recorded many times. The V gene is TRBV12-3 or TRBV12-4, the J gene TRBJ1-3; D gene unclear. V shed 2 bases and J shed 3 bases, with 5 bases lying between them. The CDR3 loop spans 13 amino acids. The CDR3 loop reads CASSLTSGNTIYF. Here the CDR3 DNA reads TGTGCCAGCAGTTTAACCAGTGGAAACACCATATATTTT.

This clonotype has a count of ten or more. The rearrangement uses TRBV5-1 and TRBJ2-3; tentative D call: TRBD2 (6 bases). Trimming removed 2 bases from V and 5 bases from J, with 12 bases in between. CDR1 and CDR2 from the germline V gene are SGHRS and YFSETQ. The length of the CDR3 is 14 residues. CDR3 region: CASSFTGVGDTQYF. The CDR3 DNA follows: TGCGCCAGCAGCTTTACGGGAGTGGGAGATACGCAGTATTTT.

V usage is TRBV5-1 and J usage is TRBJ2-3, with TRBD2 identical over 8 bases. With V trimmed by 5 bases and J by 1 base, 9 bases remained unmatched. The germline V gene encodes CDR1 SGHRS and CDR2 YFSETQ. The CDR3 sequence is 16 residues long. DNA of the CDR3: TGCGCCAGCAGACCGGGACTAGTTTACGGCACAGATACGCAGTATTTT. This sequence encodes CASRPGLVYGTDTQYF.

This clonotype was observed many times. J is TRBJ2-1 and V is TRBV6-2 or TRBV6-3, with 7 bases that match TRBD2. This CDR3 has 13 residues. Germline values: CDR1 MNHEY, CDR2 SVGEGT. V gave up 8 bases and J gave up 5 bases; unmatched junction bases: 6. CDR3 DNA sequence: TGTGCCAGCCGGGACTACCAAGACAATGAGCAGTTCTTC. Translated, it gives CASRDYQDNEQFF.

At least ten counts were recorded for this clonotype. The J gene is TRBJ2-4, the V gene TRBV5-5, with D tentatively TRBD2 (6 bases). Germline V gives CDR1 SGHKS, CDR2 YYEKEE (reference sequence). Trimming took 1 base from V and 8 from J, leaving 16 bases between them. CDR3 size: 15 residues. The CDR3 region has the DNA TGTGCCAGCAGCTTGTTGGAGGGGCAGTGGGACATTCAGTACTTC. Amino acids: CASSLLEGQWDIQYF.